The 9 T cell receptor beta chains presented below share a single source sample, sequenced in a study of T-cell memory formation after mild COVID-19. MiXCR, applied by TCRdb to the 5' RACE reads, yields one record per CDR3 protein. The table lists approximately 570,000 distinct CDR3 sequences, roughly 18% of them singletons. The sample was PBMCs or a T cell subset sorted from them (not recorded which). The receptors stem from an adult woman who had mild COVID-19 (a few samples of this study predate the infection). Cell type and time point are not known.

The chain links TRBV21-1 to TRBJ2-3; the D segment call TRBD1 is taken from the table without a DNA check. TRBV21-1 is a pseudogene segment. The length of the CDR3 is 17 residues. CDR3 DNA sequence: TGTGCCAGCAGCAACAAAAAACAGGGGGGGGGCACAGATACGCAGTATTTT. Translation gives CASSNKKQGGGTDTQYF.

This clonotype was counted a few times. CDR3: CASSLARENEAFF. The CDR3 DNA reads as TGTGCCAGCAGCTTAGCGAGGGAAAATGAAGCTTTCTTT. The genes are TRBV7-9 and TRBJ1-1; no firm D call. Trimming took 0 bases from V and 7 from J, leaving 9 bases between them. CDR3 length: 13 amino acids. CDR1 is SEHNR, CDR2 FQNEAQ, per germline (reference sequence).

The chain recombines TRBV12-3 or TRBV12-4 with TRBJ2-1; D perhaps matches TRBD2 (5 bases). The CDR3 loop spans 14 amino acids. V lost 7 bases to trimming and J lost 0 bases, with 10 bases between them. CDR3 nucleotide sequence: TGTGCCAGCAATAGCGTAAGCTCCTACAATGAGCAGTTCTTC. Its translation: CASNSVSSYNEQFF.

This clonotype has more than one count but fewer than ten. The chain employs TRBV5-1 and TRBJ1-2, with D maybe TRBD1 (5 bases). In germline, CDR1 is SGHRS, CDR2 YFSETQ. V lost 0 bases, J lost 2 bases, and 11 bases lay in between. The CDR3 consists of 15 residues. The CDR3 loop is CASSLAIGDNYGYTF. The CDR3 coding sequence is TGCGCCAGCAGCTTGGCCATAGGGGACAACTATGGCTACACCTTC.

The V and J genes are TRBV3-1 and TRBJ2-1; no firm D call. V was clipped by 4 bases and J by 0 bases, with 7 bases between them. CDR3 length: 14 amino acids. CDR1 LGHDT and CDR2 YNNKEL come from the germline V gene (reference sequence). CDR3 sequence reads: CASSLFDSYNEQFF. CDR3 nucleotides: TGTGCCAGCAGCCTATTTGACTCCTACAATGAGCAGTTCTTC.

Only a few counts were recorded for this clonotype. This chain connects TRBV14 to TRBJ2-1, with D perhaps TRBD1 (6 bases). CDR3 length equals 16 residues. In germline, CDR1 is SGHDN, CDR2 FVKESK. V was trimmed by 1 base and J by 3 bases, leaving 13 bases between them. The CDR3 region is CASSQGYRDLYNEQFF. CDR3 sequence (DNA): TGTGCCAGCAGCCAAGGGTACAGGGACCTCTACAATGAGCAGTTCTTC.

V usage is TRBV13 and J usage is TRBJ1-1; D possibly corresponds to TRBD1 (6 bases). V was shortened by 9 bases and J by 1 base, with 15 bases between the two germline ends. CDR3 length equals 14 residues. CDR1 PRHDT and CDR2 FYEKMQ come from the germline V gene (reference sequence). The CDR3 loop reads CASQGGRRNTEAFF. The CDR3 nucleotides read TGTGCCAGTCAAGGGGGGCGGAGGAACACTGAAGCTTTCTTT.

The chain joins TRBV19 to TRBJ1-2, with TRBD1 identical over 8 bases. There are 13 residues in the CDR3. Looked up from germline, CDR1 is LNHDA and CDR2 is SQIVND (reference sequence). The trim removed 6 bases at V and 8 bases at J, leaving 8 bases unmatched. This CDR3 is CASRGQGALGYTF. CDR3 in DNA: TGTGCCAGTAGAGGTCAGGGGGCTCTGGGCTACACCTTC. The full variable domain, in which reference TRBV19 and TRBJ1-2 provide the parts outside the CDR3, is DGGITQSPKYLFRKEGQNVTLSCEQNLNHDAMYWYRQDPGQGLRLIYYSQIVNDFQKGDIAEGYSVSREKKESFPLTVTSAQKNPTAFYLCASRGQGALGYTFGSGTRLTVV.

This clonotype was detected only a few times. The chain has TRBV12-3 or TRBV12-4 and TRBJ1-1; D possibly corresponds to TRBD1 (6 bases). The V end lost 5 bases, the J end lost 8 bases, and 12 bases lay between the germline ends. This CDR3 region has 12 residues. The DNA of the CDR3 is TGTGCCAGCAGTCTCGGACAGCCCGAAGCTTTCTTT. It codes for CASSLGQPEAFF.